This note documents a single TCR beta chain sequence. Its antigen is undetermined. A read error may explain this, as a much larger clone is one base away. One entry per CDR3 protein results from TCRdb running MiXCR on the PCR reads. Among around 460,000 distinct CDR3 sequences listed, 20% to 25% were seen once. This entry belongs to a study of molecular identifiers for immune sequencing clone quantification. Regarding the study as a whole: Highly expanded clone sizes could be underestimated through barcode sharing by identical TCR molecules.

V lost 4 bases and J lost 12; bases outside the gene matches: 8. This CDR3 comprises 13 residues. Germline-derived CDR1 and CDR2 are SEHNR and FQNEAQ (reference sequence). The chain combines TRBV7-9 with TRBJ1-4; 7 positions agree with TRBD1. The clonotype was recovered from a human donor in good health. Some libraries in this study had Jurkat cell RNA spiked in. Sample: naive CD8+ T cells from blood, with Jurkat cell RNA spiked in. As for subset: FACS-sorted CD8+CD4-CCR7+CD45RA+ naive T cells. The CDR3 DNA is TGTGCCAGCAGCTCCGCTACAGGGGAAGAACTGTTTTTT. Translating it yields CASSSATGEELFF.